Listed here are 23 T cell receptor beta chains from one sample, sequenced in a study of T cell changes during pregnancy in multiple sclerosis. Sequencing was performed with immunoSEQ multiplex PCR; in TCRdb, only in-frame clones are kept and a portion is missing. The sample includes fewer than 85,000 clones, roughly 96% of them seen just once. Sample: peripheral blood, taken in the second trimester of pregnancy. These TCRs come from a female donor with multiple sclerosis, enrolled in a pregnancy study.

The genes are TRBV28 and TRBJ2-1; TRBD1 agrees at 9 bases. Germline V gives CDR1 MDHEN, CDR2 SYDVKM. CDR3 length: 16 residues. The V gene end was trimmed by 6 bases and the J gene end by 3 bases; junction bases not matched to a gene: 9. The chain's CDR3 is CASRRPGGQGYNEQFF. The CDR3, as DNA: TGTGCCAGCAGAAGACCCGGGGGACAGGGCTACAATGAGCAGTTCTTC. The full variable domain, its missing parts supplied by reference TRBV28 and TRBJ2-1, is DVKVTQSSRYLVKRTGEKVFLECVQDMDHENMFWYRQDPGLGLRLIYFSYDVKMKEKGDIPEGYSVSREKKERFSLILESASTNQTSMYLCASRRPGGQGYNEQFFGPGTRLTVL.

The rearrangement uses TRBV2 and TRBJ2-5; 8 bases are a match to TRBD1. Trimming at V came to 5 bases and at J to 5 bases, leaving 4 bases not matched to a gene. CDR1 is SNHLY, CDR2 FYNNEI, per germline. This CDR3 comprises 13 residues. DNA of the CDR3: TGTGCCAGCAGTTACCGGGACAGGGAGACCCAGTACTTC. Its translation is CASSYRDRETQYF.

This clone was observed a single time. CDR3 sequence (DNA): TGTGCCAGCAGTCTAGATCTAGCTGGAACCGGGGAGCTGTTTTTT. This translates into CASSLDLAGTGELFF. This rearrangement joins TRBV27 to TRBJ2-2, with D tentatively TRBD2 (5 bases). The CDR3 sequence is 15 residues long. In germline, CDR1 is MNHEY, CDR2 SMNVEV (reference sequence). The V gene lost 5 bases and the J gene lost 5 bases, with 15 bases spanning the gap.

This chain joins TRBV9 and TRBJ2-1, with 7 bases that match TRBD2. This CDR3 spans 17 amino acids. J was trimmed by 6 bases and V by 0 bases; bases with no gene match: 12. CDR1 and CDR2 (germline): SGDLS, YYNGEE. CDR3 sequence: CASSVGQAGLLGNEQFF. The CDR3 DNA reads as TGTGCCAGCAGCGTAGGGCAAGCGGGGCTACTAGGCAATGAGCAGTTCTTC.

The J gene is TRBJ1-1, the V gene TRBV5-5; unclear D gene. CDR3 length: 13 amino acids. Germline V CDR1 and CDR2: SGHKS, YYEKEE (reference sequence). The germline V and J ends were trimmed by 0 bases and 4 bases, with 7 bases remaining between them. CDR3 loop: CASSLEDTTEAFF. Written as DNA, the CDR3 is TGTGCCAGCAGCTTGGAAGACACCACTGAAGCTTTCTTT.

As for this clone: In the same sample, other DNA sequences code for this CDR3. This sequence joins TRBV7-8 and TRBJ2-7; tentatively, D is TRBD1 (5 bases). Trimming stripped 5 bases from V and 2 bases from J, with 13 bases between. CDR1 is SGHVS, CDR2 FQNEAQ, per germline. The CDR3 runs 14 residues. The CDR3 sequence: CASSPRPGTYEQYF. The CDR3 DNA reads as TGTGCCAGCAGCCCCCGTCCAGGGACCTACGAGCAGTACTTC.

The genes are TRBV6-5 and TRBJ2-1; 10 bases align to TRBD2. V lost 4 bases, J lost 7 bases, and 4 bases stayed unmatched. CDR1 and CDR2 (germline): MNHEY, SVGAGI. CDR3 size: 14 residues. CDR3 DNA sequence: TGTGCCAGCAGTTCCCTAGCGGGAGTGAATGAGCAGTTCTTC. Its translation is CASSSLAGVNEQFF.

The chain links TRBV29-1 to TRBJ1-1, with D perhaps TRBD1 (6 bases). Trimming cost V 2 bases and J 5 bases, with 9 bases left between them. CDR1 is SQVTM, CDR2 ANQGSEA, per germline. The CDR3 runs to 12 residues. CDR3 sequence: CSVERGKTEAFF. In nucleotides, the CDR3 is TGCAGCGTTGAAAGGGGGAAGACTGAAGCTTTCTTT.

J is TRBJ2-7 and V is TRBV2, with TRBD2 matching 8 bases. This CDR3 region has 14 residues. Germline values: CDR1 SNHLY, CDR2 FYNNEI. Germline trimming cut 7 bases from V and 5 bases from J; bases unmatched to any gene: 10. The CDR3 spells CASKEGTGGHEQYF. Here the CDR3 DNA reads TGTGCCAGCAAGGAAGGGACGGGAGGGCACGAGCAGTACTTC.

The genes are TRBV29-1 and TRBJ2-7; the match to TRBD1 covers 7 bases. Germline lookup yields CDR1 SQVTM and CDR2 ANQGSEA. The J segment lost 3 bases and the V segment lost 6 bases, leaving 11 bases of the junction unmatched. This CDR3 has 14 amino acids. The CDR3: CSVNGQATDYEQYF. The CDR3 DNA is TGCAGCGTGAACGGACAGGCGACAGACTACGAGCAGTACTTC.

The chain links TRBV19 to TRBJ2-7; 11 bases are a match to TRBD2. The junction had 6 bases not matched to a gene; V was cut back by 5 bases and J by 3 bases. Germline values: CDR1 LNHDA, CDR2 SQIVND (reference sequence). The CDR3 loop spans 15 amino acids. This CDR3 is CASSAGLAGFYEQYF. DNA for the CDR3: TGTGCCAGTAGTGCCGGACTAGCGGGCTTCTACGAGCAGTACTTC.

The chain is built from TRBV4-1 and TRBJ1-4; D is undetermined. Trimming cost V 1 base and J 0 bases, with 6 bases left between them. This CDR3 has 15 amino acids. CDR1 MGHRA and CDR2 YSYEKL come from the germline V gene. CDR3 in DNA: TGCGCCAGCAGCCAAGGCAGTGCAACTAATGAAAAACTGTTTTTT. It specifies CASSQGSATNEKLFF.

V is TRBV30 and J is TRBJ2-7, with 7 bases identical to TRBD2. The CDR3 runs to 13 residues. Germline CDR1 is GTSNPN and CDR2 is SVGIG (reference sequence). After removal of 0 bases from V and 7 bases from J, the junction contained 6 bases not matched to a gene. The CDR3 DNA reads TGTGCCTGGAGTGTACAGGACGGGGGGGAGCAGTACTTC. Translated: CAWSVQDGGEQYF.

The CDR3 region is CASTPPMGGRNTEAFF. The DNA for the CDR3 is TGTGCCAGCACTCCTCCTATGGGGGGAAGGAACACTGAAGCTTTCTTT. V gene TRBV6-6 combines with J gene TRBJ1-1, with D possibly matching TRBD1 (5 bases). The CDR3 has 16 amino acids. Trimming stripped 7 bases from V and 1 base from J, with 19 bases between. Germline lookup yields CDR1 MNHNY and CDR2 SVGAGI (reference sequence).

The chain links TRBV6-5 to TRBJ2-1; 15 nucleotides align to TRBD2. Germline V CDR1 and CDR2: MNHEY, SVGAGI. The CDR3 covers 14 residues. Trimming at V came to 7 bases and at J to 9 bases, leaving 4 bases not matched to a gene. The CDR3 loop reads CASIGLAGGSEQFF. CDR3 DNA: TGTGCCAGCATCGGACTAGCGGGAGGGAGTGAGCAGTTCTTC.

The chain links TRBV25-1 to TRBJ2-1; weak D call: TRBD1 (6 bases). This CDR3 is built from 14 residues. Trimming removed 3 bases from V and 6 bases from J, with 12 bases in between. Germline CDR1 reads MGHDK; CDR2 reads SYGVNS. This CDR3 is CASSERGNINEQFF. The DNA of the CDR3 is TGTGCCAGCAGTGAGAGGGGGAATATCAATGAGCAGTTCTTC.

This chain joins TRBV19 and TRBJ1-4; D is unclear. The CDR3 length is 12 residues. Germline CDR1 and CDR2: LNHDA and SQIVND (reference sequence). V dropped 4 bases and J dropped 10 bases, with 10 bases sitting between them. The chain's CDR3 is CASSNTAGKLFF. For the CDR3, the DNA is TGTGCCAGTAGTAATACGGCAGGAAAACTGTTTTTT.

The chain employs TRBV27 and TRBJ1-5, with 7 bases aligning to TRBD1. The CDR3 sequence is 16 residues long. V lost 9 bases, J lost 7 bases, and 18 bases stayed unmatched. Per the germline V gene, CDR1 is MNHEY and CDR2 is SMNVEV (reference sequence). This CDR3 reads CASSLAARGIGQPQHF. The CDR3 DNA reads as TGTGCCAGTAGCCTCGCGGCCAGGGGGATCGGGCAGCCCCAGCATTTT.

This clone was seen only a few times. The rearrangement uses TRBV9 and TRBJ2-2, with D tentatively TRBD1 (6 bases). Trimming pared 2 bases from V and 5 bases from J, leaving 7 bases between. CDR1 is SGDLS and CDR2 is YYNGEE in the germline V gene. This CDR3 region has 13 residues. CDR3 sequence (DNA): TGTGCCAGCAGCGTTACAGGGACCGGGGAGCTGTTTTTT. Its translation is CASSVTGTGELFF.

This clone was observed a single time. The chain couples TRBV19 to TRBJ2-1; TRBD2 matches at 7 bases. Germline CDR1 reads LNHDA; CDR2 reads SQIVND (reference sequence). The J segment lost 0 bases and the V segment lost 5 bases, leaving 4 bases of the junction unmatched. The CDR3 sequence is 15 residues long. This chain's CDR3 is CASSSSGRSYNEQFF. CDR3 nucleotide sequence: TGTGCCAGTAGTTCTAGCGGACGCTCCTACAATGAGCAGTTCTTC.

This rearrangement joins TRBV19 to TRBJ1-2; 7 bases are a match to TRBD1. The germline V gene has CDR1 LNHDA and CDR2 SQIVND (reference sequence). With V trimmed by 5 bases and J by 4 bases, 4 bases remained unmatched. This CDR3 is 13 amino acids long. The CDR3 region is CASSLTGAYGYTF. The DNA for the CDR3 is TGTGCCAGTAGTCTCACAGGGGCCTATGGCTACACCTTC. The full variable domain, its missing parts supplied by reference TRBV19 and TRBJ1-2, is DGGITQSPKYLFRKEGQNVTLSCEQNLNHDAMYWYRQDPGQGLRLIYYSQIVNDFQKGDIAEGYSVSREKKESFPLTVTSAQKNPTAFYLCASSLTGAYGYTFGSGTRLTVV.

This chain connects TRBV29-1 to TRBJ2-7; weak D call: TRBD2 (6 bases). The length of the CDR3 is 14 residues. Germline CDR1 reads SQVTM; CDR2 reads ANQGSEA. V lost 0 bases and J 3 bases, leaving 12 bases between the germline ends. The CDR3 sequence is CSVEDARRGYEQYF. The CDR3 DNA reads TGCAGCGTTGAAGATGCAAGGAGGGGCTACGAGCAGTACTTC.

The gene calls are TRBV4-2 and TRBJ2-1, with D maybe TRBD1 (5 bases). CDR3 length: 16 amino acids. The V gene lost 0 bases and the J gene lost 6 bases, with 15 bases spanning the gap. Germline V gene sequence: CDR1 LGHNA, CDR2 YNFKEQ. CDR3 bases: TGTGCCAGCAGCCAAGATCGAACAGGCCCTCTCAATGAGCAGTTCTTC. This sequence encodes CASSQDRTGPLNEQFF.